This section outlines one TCR beta chain sequence together with its context. The entry originates in a study of blood T cell repertoires in COVID-19. Study overall: Samples taken during acute and convalescent COVID-19 were collected in the United States, Italy and Spain.

The data were produced by immunoSEQ multiplex PCR, yet TCRdb's version contains in-frame clones alone and is incomplete. The data show hundreds of thousands of clones, more than 70% seen once. Material: peripheral blood. The receptor was isolated from a man older than 75 with acute or convalescent COVID-19.

CDR3 nucleotides: TGTGCCAGCAGCAAAACGAGGGCTAGCGGGAGTCTTGAGACCCAGTACTTC. Amino acid sequence: CASSKTRASGSLETQYF. The chain recombines TRBV27 with TRBJ2-5, with 10 positions matching TRBD2. The length of the CDR3 is 17 residues. Germline V CDR1 and CDR2: MNHEY, SMNVEV (reference sequence). V was clipped by 6 bases and J by 5 bases; unmatched bases: 15.